This TCR beta chain was obtained from a study of Tregs in tolerant kidney transplant recipients. Germline V gene lookup returns CDR1 SNHLY and CDR2 FYNNEI. Unmatched junction bases numbered 10, after V lost 8 bases and J lost 2 bases. This CDR3 spans 15 amino acids. The method was immunoSEQ multiplex PCR; TCRdb's version includes in-frame clones alone and lacks a portion of them. This sample yields about 100,000 clones, of which roughly 90% are seen a single time; approximately 0.3% belongs to the top ten. The chain joins TRBV2 to TRBJ2-7; 9 bases are shared with TRBD1. The source was CD4+ T cells from blood, collected before the transplant. This TCR was recovered from a human donor who received a combined kidney and bone marrow transplant. The CDR3 protein is CASGARGQGTYEQYF. In nucleotides, the CDR3 is TGTGCCAGCGGAGCCCGGGGACAGGGTACCTACGAGCAGTACTTC. Variable domain in full (rest from reference TRBV2 and TRBJ2-7): EPEVTQTPSHQVTQMGQEVILRCVPISNHLYFYWYRQILGQKVEFLVSFYNNEISEKSEIFDDQFSVERPDGSNFTLKIRSTKLEDSAMYFCASGARGQGTYEQYFGPGTRLTVT.